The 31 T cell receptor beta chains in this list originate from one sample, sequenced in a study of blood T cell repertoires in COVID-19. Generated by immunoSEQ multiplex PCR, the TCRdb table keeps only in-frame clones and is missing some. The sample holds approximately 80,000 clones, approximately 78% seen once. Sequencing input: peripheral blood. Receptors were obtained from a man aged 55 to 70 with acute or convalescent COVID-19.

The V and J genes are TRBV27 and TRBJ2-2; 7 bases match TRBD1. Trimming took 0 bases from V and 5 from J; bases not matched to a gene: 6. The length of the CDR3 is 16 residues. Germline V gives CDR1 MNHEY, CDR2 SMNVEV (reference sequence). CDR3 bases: TGTGCCAGCAGTTTATCTCTGACAGGGAGAACCGGGGAGCTGTTTTTT. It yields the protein CASSLSLTGRTGELFF.

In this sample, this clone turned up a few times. This CDR3 reads CASSQGALLNTEAFF. The CDR3 nucleotides are TGTGCCAGCAGCCAGGGGGCTCTTCTGAACACTGAAGCTTTCTTT. This chain links TRBV7-3 with TRBJ1-1, with 8 bases lining up with TRBD1. This CDR3 contains 15 residues. Germline V gene lookup returns CDR1 SGHTA and CDR2 FQGTGA. After removal of 5 bases from V and 0 bases from J, the junction contained 5 bases not matched to a gene.

CDR3 bases: TGTGCCAGCAGCTTGGACAGGGGTCAGCCCCAGCATTTT. It codes for CASSLDRGQPQHF. The chain carries TRBV5-6 and TRBJ1-5; 7 bases are a match to TRBD1. V shed 0 bases, J shed 6 bases, and the junction held 0 bases outside the gene matches. The CDR3 spans 13 residues. CDR1 is SGHDT and CDR2 is YYEEEE in the germline V gene.

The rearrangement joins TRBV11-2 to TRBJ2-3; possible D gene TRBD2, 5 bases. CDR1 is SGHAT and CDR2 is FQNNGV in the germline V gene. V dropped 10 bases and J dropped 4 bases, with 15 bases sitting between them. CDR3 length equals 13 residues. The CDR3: CANSKGAADTQYF. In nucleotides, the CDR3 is TGTGCCAACTCAAAGGGAGCAGCAGATACGCAGTATTTT.

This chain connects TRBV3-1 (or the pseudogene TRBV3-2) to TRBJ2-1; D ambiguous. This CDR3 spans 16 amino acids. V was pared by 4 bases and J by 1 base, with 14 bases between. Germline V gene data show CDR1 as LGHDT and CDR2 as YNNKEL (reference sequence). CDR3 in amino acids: CASSPSGFWSYNEQFF. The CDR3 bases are TGTGCCAGCAGCCCTTCCGGTTTTTGGTCCTACAATGAGCAGTTCTTC.

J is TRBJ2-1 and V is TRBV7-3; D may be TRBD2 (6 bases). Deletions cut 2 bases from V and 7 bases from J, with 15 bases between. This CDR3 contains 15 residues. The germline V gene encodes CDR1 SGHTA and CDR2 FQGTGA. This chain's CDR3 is CASSLVPGVSNEQFF. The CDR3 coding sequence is TGTGCCAGCAGCTTAGTCCCGGGAGTATCTAATGAGCAGTTCTTC.

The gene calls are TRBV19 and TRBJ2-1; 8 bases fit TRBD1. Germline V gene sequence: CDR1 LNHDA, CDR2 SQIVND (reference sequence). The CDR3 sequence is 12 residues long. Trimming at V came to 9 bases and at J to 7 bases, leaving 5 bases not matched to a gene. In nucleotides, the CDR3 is TGTGCCAGCGGGACAGGTCTTAATGAGCAGTTCTTC. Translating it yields CASGTGLNEQFF.

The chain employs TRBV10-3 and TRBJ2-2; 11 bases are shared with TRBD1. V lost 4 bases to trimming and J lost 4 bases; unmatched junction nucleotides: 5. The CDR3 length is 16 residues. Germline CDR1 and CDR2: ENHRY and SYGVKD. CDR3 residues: CAISGTGTGGTGELFF. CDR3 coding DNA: TGTGCCATCAGTGGAACCGGGACAGGGGGCACCGGGGAGCTGTTTTTT.

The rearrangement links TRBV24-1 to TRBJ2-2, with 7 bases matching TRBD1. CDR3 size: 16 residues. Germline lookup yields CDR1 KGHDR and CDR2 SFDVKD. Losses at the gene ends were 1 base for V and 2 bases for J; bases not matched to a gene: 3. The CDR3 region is CATSDFKGANTGELFF. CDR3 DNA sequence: TGTGCCACCAGTGATTTTAAGGGGGCCAACACCGGGGAGCTGTTTTTT.

The CDR3 here is CAISGTQRGDTQYF. CDR3 nucleotides: TGTGCCATCTCCGGCACCCAGAGGGGGGATACGCAGTATTTT. The J gene is TRBJ2-3, the V gene TRBV10-3; D may be TRBD1 (6 bases). Trimming took 8 bases from V and 6 from J, leaving 18 bases between them. Germline V CDR1 and CDR2: ENHRY, SYGVKD. This CDR3 is 14 amino acids long.

The CDR3 is CASSPGTSNREQFF. The CDR3 bases are TGTGCCAGCAGTCCCGGGACTAGCAACCGTGAGCAGTTCTTC. This rearrangement joins TRBV6-2 or TRBV6-3 to TRBJ2-1; 9 bases agree with TRBD2. CDR3 length: 14 residues. Germline-derived CDR1 and CDR2 are MNHEY and SVGEGT. V trimming: 5 bases; J trimming: 9 bases; junction bases outside the gene matches: 8.

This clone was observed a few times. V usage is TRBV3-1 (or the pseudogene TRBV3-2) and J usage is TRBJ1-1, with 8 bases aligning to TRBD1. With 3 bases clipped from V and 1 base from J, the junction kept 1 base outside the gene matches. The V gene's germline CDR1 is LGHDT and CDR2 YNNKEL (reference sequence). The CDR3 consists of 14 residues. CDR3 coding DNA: TGTGCCAGCAGCCACGGGACAGGGAACACTGAAGCTTTCTTT. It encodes CASSHGTGNTEAFF.

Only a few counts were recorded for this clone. CDR3 DNA: TGCGCCAGCAGTGATCTTCCCGGGACTAGCGGGATCTACGAGGAGCAGTACTTC. Its protein product is CASSDLPGTSGIYEEQYF. V is TRBV10-1 and J is TRBJ2-7, with TRBD2 matching over 13 bases. Trimming took 3 bases from V and 7 from J; bases not matched to a gene: 15. CDR1 is WNHNN, CDR2 SYGVQD, per germline (reference sequence). The CDR3 extends over 18 amino acids.

This CDR3 is CASSGGRQGPSYEQYF. The CDR3 nucleotides are TGTGCCAGCAGTGGGGGGCGACAGGGCCCCTCCTACGAGCAGTACTTC. This sequence joins TRBV6-1 and TRBJ2-7, with TRBD1 matching over 7 bases. The germline V gene has CDR1 MNHNS and CDR2 SASEGT. V trimming: 4 bases; J trimming: 0 bases; junction bases outside the gene matches: 9. CDR3 length: 16 residues.

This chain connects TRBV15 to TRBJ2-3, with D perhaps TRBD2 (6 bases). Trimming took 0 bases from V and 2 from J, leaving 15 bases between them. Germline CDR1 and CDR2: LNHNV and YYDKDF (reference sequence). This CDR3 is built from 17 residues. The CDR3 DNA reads TGTGCCACCAGCAGAGAACGAGGGCGGGGTATCACAGATACGCAGTATTTT. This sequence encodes CATSRERGRGITDTQYF.

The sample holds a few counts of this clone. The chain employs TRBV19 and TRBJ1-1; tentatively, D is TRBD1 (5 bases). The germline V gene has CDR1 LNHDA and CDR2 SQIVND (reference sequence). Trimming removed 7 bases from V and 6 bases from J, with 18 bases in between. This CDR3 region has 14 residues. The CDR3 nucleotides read TGTGCCAGTAACCCAACTCAGGGAATCTCTGAAGCTTTCTTT. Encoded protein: CASNPTQGISEAFF.

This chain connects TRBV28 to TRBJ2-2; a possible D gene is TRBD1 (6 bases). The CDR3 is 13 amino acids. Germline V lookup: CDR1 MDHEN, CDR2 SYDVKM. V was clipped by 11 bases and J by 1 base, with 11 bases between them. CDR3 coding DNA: TGTGCCGGACAGACAGGGAACACCGGGGAGCTGTTTTTT. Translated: CAGQTGNTGELFF.

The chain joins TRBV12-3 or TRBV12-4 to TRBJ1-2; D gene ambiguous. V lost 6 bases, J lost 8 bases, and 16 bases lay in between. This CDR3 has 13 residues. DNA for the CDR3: TGTGCCAGCAGCCCCGGGGAGGGCTACGGCTACACCTTC. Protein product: CASSPGEGYGYTF.

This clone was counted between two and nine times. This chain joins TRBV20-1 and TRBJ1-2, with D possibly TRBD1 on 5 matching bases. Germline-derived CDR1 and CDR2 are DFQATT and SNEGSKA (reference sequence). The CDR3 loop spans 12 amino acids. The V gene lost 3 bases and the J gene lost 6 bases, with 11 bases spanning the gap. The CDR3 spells CSASLQGHGYTF. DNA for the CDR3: TGCAGTGCTAGTTTGCAGGGTCATGGCTACACCTTC.

The CDR3 here is CASRHTGIGELFF. The CDR3 DNA is TGTGCCAGCAGGCATACAGGGATCGGGGAGCTGTTTTTT. The chain recombines TRBV5-8 with TRBJ2-2; D perhaps matches TRBD1 (6 bases). Trimming pared 5 bases from V and 7 bases from J, leaving 12 bases between. The CDR3 consists of 13 residues. Germline V CDR1 and CDR2: SGHTS, YDEGEE.

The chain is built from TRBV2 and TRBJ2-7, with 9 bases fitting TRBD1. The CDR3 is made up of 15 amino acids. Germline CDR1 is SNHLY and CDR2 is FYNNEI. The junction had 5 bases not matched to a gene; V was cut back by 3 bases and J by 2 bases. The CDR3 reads CASSDFGTGTYEQYF. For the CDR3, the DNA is TGTGCCAGCAGTGATTTTGGGACAGGGACCTACGAGCAGTACTTC.

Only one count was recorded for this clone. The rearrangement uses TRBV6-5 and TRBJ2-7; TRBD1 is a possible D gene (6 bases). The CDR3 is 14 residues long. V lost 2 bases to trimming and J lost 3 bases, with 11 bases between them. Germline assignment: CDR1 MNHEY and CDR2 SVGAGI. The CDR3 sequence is CASSYQGYRYEQYF. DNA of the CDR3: TGTGCCAGCAGTTACCAGGGGTATCGCTACGAGCAGTACTTC.

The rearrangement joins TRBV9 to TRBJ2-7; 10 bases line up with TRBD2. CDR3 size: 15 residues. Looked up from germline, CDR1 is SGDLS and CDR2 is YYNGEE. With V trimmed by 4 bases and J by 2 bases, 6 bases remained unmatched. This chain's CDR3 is CASSPTSGDTYEQYF. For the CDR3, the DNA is TGTGCCAGCAGCCCTACTAGCGGGGACACCTACGAGCAGTACTTC.

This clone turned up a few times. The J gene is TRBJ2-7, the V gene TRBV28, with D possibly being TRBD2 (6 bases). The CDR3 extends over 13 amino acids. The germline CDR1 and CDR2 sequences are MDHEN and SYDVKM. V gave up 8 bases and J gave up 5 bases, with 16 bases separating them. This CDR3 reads CASLGGGGNEQYF. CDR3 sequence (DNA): TGTGCCAGCCTGGGGGGTGGAGGTAACGAGCAGTACTTC.

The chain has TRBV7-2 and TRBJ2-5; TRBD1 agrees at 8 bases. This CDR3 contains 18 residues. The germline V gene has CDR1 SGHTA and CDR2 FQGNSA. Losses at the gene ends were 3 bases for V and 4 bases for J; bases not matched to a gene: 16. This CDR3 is CASSFRVPTGEYGETQYF. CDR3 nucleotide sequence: TGTGCCAGCAGCTTTCGTGTCCCGACAGGGGAGTATGGAGAGACCCAGTACTTC.

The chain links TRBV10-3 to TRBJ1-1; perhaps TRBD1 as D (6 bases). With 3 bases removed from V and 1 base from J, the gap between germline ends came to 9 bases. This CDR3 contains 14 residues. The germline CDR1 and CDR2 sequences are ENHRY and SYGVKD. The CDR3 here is CAISEVGGNTEAFF. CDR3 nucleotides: TGTGCCATCAGTGAAGTAGGGGGGAACACTGAAGCTTTCTTT.

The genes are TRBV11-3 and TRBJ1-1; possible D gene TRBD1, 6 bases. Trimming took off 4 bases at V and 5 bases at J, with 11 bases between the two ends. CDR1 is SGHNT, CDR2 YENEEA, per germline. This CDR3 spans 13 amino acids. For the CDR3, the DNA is TGTGCCAGCAGCTCCAACCAGGGGACTGAAGCTTTCTTT. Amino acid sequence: CASSSNQGTEAFF. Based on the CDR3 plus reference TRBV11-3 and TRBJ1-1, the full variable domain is EAGVVQSPRYKIIEKKQPVAFWCNPISGHNTLYWYLQNLGQGPELLIRYENEEAVDDSQLPKDRFSAERLKGVDSTLKIQPAELGDSAVYLCASSSNQGTEAFFGQGTRLTVV.

The CDR3, as DNA: TGTGCCAGCAGCCCCCCTCCGCAGCGCAACATTCAGTACTTC. Its translation is CASSPPPQRNIQYF. The gene calls are TRBV5-8 and TRBJ2-4; the D is unclear. The V and J ends lost 4 bases and 7 bases respectively, with 15 bases between them. This CDR3 is built from 14 residues. Looked up from germline, CDR1 is SGHTS and CDR2 is YDEGEE.

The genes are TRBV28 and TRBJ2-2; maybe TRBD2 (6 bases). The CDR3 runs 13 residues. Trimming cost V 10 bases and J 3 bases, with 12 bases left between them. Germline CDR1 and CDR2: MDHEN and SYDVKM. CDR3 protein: CATTDYYTGELFF. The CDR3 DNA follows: TGTGCCACCACGGACTACTACACCGGGGAGCTGTTTTTT.

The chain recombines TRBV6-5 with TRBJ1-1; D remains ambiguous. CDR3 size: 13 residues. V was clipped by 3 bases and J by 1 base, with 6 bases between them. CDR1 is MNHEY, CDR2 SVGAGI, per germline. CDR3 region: CASSYVQNTEAFF. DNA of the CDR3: TGTGCCAGCAGTTATGTCCAGAACACTGAAGCTTTCTTT.

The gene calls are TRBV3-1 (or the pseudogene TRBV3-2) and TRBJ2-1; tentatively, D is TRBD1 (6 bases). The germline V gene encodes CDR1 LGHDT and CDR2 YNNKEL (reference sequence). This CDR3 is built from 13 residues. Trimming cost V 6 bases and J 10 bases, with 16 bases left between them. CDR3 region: CASRDRARREQFF. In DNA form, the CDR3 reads TGTGCCAGCAGGGACAGAGCGAGGAGGGAGCAGTTCTTC.